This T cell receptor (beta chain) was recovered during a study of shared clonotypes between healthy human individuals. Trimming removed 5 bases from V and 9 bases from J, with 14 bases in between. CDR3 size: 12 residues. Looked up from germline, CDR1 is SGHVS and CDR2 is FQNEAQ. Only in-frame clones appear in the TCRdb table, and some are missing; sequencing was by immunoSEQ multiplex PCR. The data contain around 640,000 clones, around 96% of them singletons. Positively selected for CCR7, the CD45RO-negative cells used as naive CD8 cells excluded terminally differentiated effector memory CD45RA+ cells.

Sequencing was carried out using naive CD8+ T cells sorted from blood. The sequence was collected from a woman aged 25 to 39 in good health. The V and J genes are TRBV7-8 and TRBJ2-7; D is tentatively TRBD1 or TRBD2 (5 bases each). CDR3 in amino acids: CASSPEGFGQYF. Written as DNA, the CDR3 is TGTGCCAGCAGCCCTGAGGGGTTTGGGCAGTACTTC.